These 22 T cell receptor beta chains originate from one sample sequenced in a study of monozygotic twins with cystic fibrosis. Data came from immunoSEQ multiplex PCR; TCRdb stores just in-frame clones and leaves some out. This sample carries approximately 24,000 clones, 96% of them seen once, and the ten largest clones take approximately 3%. The sequenced material came from blood. These receptors all come from a girl between 2 and 10 years old with cystic fibrosis.

V is TRBV6-6 and J is TRBJ1-5, with D unclear. CDR3 length equals 13 residues. V lost 6 bases and J 0 bases, leaving 6 bases between the germline ends. Looked up from germline, CDR1 is MNHNY and CDR2 is SVGAGI (reference sequence). The CDR3 protein is CASSGASNQPQHF. In nucleotides, the CDR3 is TGTGCCAGCAGCGGTGCTAGCAATCAGCCCCAGCATTTT.

V usage is TRBV7-3 and J usage is TRBJ2-5; D may correspond to TRBD1 or TRBD2 (5 bases each). CDR3 length: 13 residues. The germline V and J ends were trimmed by 3 bases and 5 bases, with 10 bases remaining between them. Germline assignment: CDR1 SGHTA and CDR2 FQGTGA. In DNA form, the CDR3 reads TGTGCCAGCAGCTTTGGGGGAAGGGAGACCCAGTACTTC. Protein product: CASSFGGRETQYF.

The genes are TRBV18 and TRBJ2-2; 8 bases map to TRBD1. The V gene's germline CDR1 is KGHSH and CDR2 LQKENI. The CDR3 covers 16 residues. With V trimmed by 6 bases and J by 1 base, 7 bases remained unmatched. The CDR3 loop reads CASSYLGTGNTGELFF. As DNA, the CDR3 is TGTGCCAGCTCCTATTTGGGGACAGGGAACACCGGGGAGCTGTTTTTT.

The CDR3: CASSVVTTGELFF. The CDR3 region has the DNA TGTGCCAGCAGCGTGGTAACCACCGGGGAGCTGTTTTTT. V usage is TRBV9 and J usage is TRBJ2-2, with no clear D. The CDR3 extends over 13 amino acids. Germline V lookup: CDR1 SGDLS, CDR2 YYNGEE. V was trimmed by 2 bases and J by 4 bases, leaving 6 bases between them.

The chain recombines TRBV4-3 with TRBJ2-1; 8 nucleotides agree with TRBD2. CDR1 is LGHNA, CDR2 YSLEER, per germline. This CDR3 contains 15 residues. Trimming cost V 1 base and J 8 bases; bases outside gene matches: 7. CDR3 residues: CASSQAGGPADEQFF. CDR3 coding DNA: TGCGCCAGCAGCCAAGCGGGAGGGCCCGCGGATGAGCAGTTCTTC.

The rearrangement uses TRBV29-1 and TRBJ2-1; D gene uncertain. Germline lookup yields CDR1 SQVTM and CDR2 ANQGSEA. This CDR3 contains 13 residues. V lost 2 bases to trimming and J lost 3 bases, with 8 bases between them. In nucleotides, the CDR3 is TGCAGCGTTGAACAGCGAGACTACAATGAGCAGTTCTTC. Its translation: CSVEQRDYNEQFF.

The rearrangement uses TRBV27 and TRBJ1-2; unclear D gene. Germline V lookup: CDR1 MNHEY, CDR2 SMNVEV (reference sequence). This CDR3 region has 15 residues. V dropped 4 bases and J dropped 2 bases, with 14 bases sitting between them. CDR3 in DNA: TGTGCCAGCAGTTCCAGCGGGCACCTCAACTATGGCTACACCTTC. This codes for CASSSSGHLNYGYTF.

This chain joins TRBV5-1 and TRBJ2-1, with 12 bases aligning to TRBD2. The CDR3 runs 15 residues. The V and J ends lost 0 bases and 9 bases, in that order; junction bases with no gene match: 4. Germline CDR1 reads SGHRS; CDR2 reads YFSETQ. The CDR3 bases are TGCGCCAGCAGCTTGGTGGCTAGCGGGAGGGGTGAGCAGTTCTTC. It translates to CASSLVASGRGEQFF.

The rearrangement joins TRBV5-1 to TRBJ2-1, with a tentative D call TRBD1 (6 bases). This CDR3 region has 15 residues. The V end lost 2 bases, the J end lost 1 base, and 10 bases lay between the germline ends. Germline-derived CDR1 and CDR2 are SGHRS and YFSETQ. The CDR3 sequence: CASSFTGPSYNEQFF. DNA of the CDR3: TGCGCCAGCAGCTTTACAGGGCCATCCTACAATGAGCAGTTCTTC.

This clone was recorded only once. The chain links TRBV23-1 to TRBJ2-7; the match to TRBD1 covers 9 bases. TRBV23-1 is assigned to the ORF class and has an uncertain function. The V gene end was trimmed by 7 bases and the J gene end by 4 bases; junction bases not matched to a gene: 5. This CDR3 is 13 amino acids long. The CDR3 coding sequence is TGCGCCAGCATCGACAGGGGGGGATACGAGCAGTACTTC. It specifies CASIDRGGYEQYF.

The rearrangement joins TRBV2 to TRBJ1-1, with a possible D match to TRBD1 (6 bases). V lost 4 bases and J lost 7, with 16 bases in between. The CDR3 extends over 14 amino acids. Per germline, CDR1 SNHLY and CDR2 FYNNEI. Here the CDR3 reads CASSVGSMTGEAFF. DNA of the CDR3: TGTGCCAGCAGTGTTGGTAGTATGACAGGTGAAGCTTTCTTT.

This clone showed up just once. This chain uses TRBV28 with TRBJ2-5; 10 bases are a match to TRBD1. The CDR3 is 16 residues long. Trimming at V came to 5 bases and at J to 0 bases, leaving 6 bases not matched to a gene. Germline-derived CDR1 and CDR2 are MDHEN and SYDVKM. In nucleotides, the CDR3 is TGTGCCAGCAGTGGCGGACAGGGGGTGTACCAAGAGACCCAGTACTTC. Encoded protein: CASSGGQGVYQETQYF.

The chain links TRBV7-3 to TRBJ2-3; 7 bases map to TRBD1. Germline CDR1 and CDR2: SGHTA and FQGTGA. The CDR3 consists of 16 residues. Trimming cost V 0 bases and J 2 bases; bases outside gene matches: 5. CDR3 nucleotide sequence: TGTGCCAGCAGCTTAACACGGGACAGCCACACAGATACGCAGTATTTT. This codes for CASSLTRDSHTDTQYF.

This chain links TRBV5-3 with TRBJ1-1, with 7 bases matching TRBD1. TRBV5-3 is noted as an ORF with a role that remains uncertain. V gave up 3 bases and J gave up 3 bases; unmatched junction bases: 8. The CDR3 has 15 amino acids. The CDR3 DNA is TGTGCCAGAAGCTGTCAGACAGGGAGGGACACTGAAGCTTTCTTT. As protein: CARSCQTGRDTEAFF.

V gene TRBV6-5 combines with J gene TRBJ2-2, with D unresolved. Looked up from germline, CDR1 is MNHEY and CDR2 is SVGAGI. V lost 7 bases to trimming and J lost 1 base, with 10 bases between them. The CDR3 extends over 14 amino acids. The CDR3 sequence is CASKSLGNTGELFF. CDR3 nucleotides: TGTGCCAGCAAATCGCTAGGGAACACCGGGGAGCTGTTTTTT.

The chain uses TRBV5-1 and TRBJ2-7, with D hard to call. The CDR3 is made up of 12 amino acids. Trimming shortened V by 1 base and J by 5 bases, and 7 bases separated the two germline ends. CDR1 SGHRS and CDR2 YFSETQ come from the germline V gene. CDR3 amino acids: CASSLSGNEQYF. CDR3 sequence (DNA): TGCGCCAGCAGCTTGTCTGGGAACGAGCAGTACTTC. The variable domain in full, with the rest retrieved from reference TRBV5-1 and TRBJ2-7, is KAGVTQTPRYLIKTRGQQVTLSCSPISGHRSVSWYQQTPGQGLQFLFEYFSETQRNKGNFPGRFSGRQFSNSRSEMNVSTLELGDSALYLCASSLSGNEQYFGPGTRLTVT.

This rearrangement joins TRBV7-6 to TRBJ1-5, with D perhaps matching TRBD1 (6 bases). Germline-derived CDR1 and CDR2 are SGHVS and FNYEAQ. This CDR3 is 17 amino acids long. V was shortened by 6 bases and J by 3 bases, with 21 bases between the two germline ends. The CDR3 spells CASRETSGATPNQPQHF. As DNA, the CDR3 is TGTGCCAGCAGAGAAACCTCAGGGGCCACGCCCAATCAGCCCCAGCATTTT.

This rearrangement joins TRBV27 to TRBJ1-2, with D unclear. The CDR3 totals 11 residues. In germline, CDR1 is MNHEY, CDR2 SMNVEV (reference sequence). The V and J ends lost 4 bases and 8 bases respectively, with 8 bases between them. The CDR3 DNA sequence: TGTGCCAGCAGTTCGGGTCTCGGCTACACCTTC. Amino acids: CASSSGLGYTF.

The J gene is TRBJ2-3, the V gene TRBV9; 8 positions match TRBD1. The V segment lost 3 bases and the J segment 3 bases; nucleotides outside the gene matches: 9. This CDR3 region has 16 residues. CDR1 and CDR2 (germline): SGDLS, YYNGEE. DNA of the CDR3: TGTGCCAGCAGCGATCAACGACAGGGGTGGACAGATACGCAGTATTTT. Protein sequence: CASSDQRQGWTDTQYF.

The gene calls are TRBV28 and TRBJ1-2; 9 bases agree with TRBD1. Trimming at V came to 5 bases and at J to 5 bases, leaving 6 bases not matched to a gene. The CDR3 has 14 residues. Germline V gene data show CDR1 as MDHEN and CDR2 as SYDVKM. CDR3 sequence: CASSVQGAYYGYTF. The CDR3 region has the DNA TGTGCCAGCAGTGTACAGGGGGCATATTATGGCTACACCTTC.

The V and J genes are TRBV27 and TRBJ2-5; TRBD1 agrees at 9 bases. Losses at the gene ends were 5 bases for V and 4 bases for J; bases not matched to a gene: 8. The CDR3 is 15 amino acids. The germline V gene has CDR1 MNHEY and CDR2 SMNVEV (reference sequence). The chain's CDR3 is CASSTNRGLLETQYF. The CDR3 DNA is TGTGCCAGCAGTACCAACAGGGGGCTGTTAGAGACCCAGTACTTC.

The chain carries TRBV28 and TRBJ2-7, with TRBD2 matching 9 bases. Germline V lookup: CDR1 MDHEN, CDR2 SYDVKM. There are 14 residues in the CDR3. V shed 3 bases and J 7 bases; nucleotides not matched to a gene: 7. The CDR3 DNA is TGTGCCAGCAGTTTGACTAGCGGAGCTAGAGAGCAGTACTTC. Amino acid sequence: CASSLTSGAREQYF.